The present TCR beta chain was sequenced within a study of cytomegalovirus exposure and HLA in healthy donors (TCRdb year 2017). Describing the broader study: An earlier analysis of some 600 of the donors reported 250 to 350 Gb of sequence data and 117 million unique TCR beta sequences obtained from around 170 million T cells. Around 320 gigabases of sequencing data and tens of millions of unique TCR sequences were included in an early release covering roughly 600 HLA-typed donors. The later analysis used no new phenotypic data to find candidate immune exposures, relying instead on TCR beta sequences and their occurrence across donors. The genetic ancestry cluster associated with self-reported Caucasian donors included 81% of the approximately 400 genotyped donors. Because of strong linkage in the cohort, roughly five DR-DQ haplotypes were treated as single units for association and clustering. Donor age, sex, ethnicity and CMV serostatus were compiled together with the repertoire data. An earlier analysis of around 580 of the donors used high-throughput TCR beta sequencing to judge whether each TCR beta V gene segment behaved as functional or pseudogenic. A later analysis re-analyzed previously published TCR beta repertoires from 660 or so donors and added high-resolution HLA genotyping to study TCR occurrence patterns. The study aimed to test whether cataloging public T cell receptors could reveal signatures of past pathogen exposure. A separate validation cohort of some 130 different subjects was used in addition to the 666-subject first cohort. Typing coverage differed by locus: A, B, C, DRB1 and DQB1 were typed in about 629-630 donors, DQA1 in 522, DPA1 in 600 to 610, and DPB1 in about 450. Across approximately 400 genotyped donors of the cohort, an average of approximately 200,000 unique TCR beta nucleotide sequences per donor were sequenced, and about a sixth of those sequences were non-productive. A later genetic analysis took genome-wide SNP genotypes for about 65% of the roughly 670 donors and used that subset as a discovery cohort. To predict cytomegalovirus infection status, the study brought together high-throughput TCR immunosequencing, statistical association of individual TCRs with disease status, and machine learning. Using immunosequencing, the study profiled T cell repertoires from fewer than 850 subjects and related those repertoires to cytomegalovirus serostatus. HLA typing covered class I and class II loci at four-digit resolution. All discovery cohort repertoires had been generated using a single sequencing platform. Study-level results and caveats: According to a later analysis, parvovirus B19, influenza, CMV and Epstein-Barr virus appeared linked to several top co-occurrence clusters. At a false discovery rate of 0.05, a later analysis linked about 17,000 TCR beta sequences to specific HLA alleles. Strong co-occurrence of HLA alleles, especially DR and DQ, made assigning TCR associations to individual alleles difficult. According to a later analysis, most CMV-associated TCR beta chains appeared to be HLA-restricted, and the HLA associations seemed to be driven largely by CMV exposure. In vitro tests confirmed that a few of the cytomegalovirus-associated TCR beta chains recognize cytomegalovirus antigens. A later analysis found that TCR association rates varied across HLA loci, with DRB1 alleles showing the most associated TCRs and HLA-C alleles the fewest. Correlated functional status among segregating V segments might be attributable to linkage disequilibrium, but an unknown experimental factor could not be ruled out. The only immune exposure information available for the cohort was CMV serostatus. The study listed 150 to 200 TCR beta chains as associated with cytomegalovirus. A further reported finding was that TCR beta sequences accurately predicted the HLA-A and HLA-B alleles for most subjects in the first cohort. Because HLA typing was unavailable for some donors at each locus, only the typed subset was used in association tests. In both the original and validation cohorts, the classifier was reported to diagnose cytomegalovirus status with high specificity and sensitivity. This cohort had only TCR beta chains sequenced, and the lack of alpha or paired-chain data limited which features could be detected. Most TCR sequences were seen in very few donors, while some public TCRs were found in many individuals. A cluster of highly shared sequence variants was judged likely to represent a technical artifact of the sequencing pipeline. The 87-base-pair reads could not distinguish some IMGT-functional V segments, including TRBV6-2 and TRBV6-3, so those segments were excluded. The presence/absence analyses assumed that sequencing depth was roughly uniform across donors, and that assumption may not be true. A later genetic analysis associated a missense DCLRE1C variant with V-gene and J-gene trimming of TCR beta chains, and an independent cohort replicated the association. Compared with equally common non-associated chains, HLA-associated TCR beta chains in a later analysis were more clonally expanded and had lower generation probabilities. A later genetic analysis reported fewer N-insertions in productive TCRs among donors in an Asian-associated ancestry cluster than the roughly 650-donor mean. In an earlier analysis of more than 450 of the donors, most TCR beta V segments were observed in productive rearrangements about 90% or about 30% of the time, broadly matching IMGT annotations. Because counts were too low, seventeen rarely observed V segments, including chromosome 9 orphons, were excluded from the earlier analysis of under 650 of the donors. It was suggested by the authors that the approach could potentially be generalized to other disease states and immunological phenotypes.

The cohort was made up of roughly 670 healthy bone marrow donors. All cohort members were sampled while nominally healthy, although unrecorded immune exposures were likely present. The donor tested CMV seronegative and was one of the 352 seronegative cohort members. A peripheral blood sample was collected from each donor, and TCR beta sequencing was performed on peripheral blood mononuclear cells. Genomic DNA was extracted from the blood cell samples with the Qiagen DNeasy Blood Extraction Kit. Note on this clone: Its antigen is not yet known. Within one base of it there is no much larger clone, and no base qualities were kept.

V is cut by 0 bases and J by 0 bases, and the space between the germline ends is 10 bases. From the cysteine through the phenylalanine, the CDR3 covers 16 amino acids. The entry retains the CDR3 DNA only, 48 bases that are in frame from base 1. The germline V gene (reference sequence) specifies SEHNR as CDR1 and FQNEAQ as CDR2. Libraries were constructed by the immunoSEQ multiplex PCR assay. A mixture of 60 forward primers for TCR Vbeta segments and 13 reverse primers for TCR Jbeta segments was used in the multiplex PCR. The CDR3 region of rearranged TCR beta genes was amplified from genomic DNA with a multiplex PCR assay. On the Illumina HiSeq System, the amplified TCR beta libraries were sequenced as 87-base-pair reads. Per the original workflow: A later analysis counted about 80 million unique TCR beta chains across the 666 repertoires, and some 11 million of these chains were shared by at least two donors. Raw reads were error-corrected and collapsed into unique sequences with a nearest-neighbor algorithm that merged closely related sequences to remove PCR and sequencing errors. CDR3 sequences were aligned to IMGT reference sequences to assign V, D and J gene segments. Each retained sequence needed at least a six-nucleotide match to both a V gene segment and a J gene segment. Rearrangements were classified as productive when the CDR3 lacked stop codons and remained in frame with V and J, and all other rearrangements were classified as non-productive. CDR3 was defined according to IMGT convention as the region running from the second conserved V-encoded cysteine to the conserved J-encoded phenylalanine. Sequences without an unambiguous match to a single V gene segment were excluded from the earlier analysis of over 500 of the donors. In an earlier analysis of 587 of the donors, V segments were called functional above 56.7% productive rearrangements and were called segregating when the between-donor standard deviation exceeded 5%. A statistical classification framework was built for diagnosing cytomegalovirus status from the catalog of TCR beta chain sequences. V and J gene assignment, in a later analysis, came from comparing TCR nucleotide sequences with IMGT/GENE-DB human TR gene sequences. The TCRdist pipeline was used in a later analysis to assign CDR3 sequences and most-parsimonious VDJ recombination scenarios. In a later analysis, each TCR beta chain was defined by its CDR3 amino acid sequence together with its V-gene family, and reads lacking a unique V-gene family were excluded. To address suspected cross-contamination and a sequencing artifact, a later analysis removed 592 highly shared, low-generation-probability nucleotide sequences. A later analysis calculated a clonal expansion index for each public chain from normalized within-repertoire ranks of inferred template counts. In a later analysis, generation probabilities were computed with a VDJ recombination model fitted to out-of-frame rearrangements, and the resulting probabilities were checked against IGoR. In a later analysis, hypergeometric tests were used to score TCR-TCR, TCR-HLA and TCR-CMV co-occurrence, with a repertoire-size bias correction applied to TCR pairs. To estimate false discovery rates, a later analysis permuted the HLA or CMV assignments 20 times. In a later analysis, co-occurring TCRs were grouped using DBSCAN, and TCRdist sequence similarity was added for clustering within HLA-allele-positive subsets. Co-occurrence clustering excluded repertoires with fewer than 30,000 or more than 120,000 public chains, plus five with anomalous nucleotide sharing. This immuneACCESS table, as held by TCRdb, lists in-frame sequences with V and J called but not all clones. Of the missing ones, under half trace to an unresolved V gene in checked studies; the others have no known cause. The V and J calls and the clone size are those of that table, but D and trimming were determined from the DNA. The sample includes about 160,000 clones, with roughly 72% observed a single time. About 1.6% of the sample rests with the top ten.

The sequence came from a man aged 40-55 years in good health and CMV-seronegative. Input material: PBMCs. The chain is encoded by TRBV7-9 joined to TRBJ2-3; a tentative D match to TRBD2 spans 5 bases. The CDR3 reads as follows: CASSLASGGSTDTQYF. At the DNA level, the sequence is TGTGCCAGCAGCTTAGCTTCGGGCGGGAGCACAGATACGCAGTATTTT.